Each of the 26 T cell receptor beta chains below was sequenced from the same sample in a study of blood T cell repertoires in COVID-19. Only in-frame clones appear in the TCRdb table, and some are missing; sequencing was by immunoSEQ multiplex PCR. The sample holds 250,000 to 300,000 clones, roughly 91% seen once. Sequenced material: PBMCs or T cells enriched from blood (not recorded which). These TCRs come from a woman aged 55-69 years who had recovered from COVID-19.

The sample holds many counts of this clone. This chain joins TRBV4-1 and TRBJ2-7; tentative D call: TRBD2 (6 bases). Germline CDR1 MGHRA, CDR2 YSYEKL. CDR3 length: 17 amino acids. V lost 0 bases and J lost 0, with 15 bases in between. Written as DNA, the CDR3 is TGCGCCAGCAGCCAAGAGGCTTGGGCCGGGAGCTCCTACGAGCAGTACTTC. This encodes CASSQEAWAGSSYEQYF.

The chain has TRBV5-1 and TRBJ2-6, with 9 bases lining up with TRBD1. Germline lookup yields CDR1 SGHRS and CDR2 YFSETQ. This CDR3 comprises 17 residues. J gave up 0 bases and V 4 bases, and 5 bases lay outside the gene matches. This CDR3 is CASSPGTGSSGANVLTF. In nucleotides, the CDR3 is TGCGCCAGCAGCCCAGGGACAGGGAGCTCTGGGGCCAACGTCCTGACTTTC.

The CDR3 bases are TGTGCCAGTAGCCCCTTTAGCGGCCCCCCGAACACCGGGGAGCTGTTTTTT. It yields the protein CASSPFSGPPNTGELFF. This chain joins TRBV19 and TRBJ2-2, with D perhaps matching TRBD2 (6 bases). Germline V gene data show CDR1 as LNHDA and CDR2 as SQIVND (reference sequence). This CDR3 comprises 17 residues. Trimming took off 6 bases at V and 0 bases at J, with 17 bases between the two ends.

V is TRBV7-9 and J is TRBJ2-3, with 7 bases that match TRBD2. V lost 5 bases and J lost 9; bases outside the gene matches: 17. The CDR3 contains 16 residues. Looked up from germline, CDR1 is SEHNR and CDR2 is FQNEAQ (reference sequence). The CDR3 loop reads CASSPPGLAGVKTQYF. The CDR3 bases are TGTGCCAGCAGCCCCCCGGGTCTGGCGGGGGTGAAGACGCAGTATTTT.

This clone is a singleton in its sample. This chain connects TRBV18 to TRBJ1-3; D uncertain. CDR1 is KGHSH, CDR2 LQKENI, per germline. The CDR3 contains 15 residues. V was cut by 2 bases and J by 0 bases, with 8 bases left in between. CDR3 in amino acids: CASSPTESSGNTIYF. DNA for the CDR3: TGTGCCAGCTCACCAACAGAGAGCTCTGGAAACACCATATATTTT.

In this sample, this clone turned up a few times. V is TRBV9 and J is TRBJ1-3; D may be TRBD1 (6 bases). Deletions cut 6 bases from V and 2 bases from J, with 6 bases between. Germline CDR1 reads SGDLS; CDR2 reads YYNGEE. The CDR3 extends over 12 amino acids. CDR3 sequence (DNA): TGTGCCAGCACAGGGGCTGGAAACACCATATATTTT. As protein: CASTGAGNTIYF.

This chain links TRBV5-5 with TRBJ1-2, with TRBD1 matching over 7 bases. J was trimmed by 4 bases and V by 7 bases; bases with no gene match: 7. Germline CDR1 reads SGHKS; CDR2 reads YYEKEE (reference sequence). The CDR3 is made up of 13 amino acids. The CDR3 DNA is TGTGCCAGCGAGCCCGGGACAGCCTATGGCTACACCTTC. Its translation: CASEPGTAYGYTF.

This rearrangement joins TRBV7-9 to TRBJ1-6; D not certain. Germline V lookup: CDR1 SEHNR, CDR2 FQNEAQ (reference sequence). The CDR3 covers 15 residues. The germline V and J ends were trimmed by 5 bases and 6 bases, with 14 bases remaining between them. The CDR3 bases are TGTGCCAGCAGCGAGTCAATGAATAGTAATTCACCCCTCCACTTT. This encodes CASSESMNSNSPLHF.

The CDR3 coding sequence is TGTGCCACCAGTGTGGAGGGCGGCACTGAAGCTTTCTTT. This codes for CATSVEGGTEAFF. The chain joins TRBV15 to TRBJ1-1; unclear D gene. The CDR3 has 13 residues. Germline lookup yields CDR1 LNHNV and CDR2 YYDKDF (reference sequence). V was cut by 6 bases and J by 4 bases, with 12 bases left in between.

The genes are TRBV5-1 and TRBJ2-7; weak D call: TRBD2 (5 bases). Germline CDR1 and CDR2: SGHRS and YFSETQ. V was trimmed by 4 bases and J by 3 bases, leaving 14 bases between them. This CDR3 comprises 14 residues. The CDR3 bases are TGCGCCAGCAGCCAACCCAGTGGGAGCTACGAGCAGTACTTC. Its protein product is CASSQPSGSYEQYF. The full variable domain, completed using reference TRBV5-1 and TRBJ2-7, is KAGVTQTPRYLIKTRGQQVTLSCSPISGHRSVSWYQQTPGQGLQFLFEYFSETQRNKGNFPGRFSGRQFSNSRSEMNVSTLELGDSALYLCASSQPSGSYEQYFGPGTRLTVT.

The DNA of the CDR3 is TGTGCCAGCAGCGGGAGAGCGGGAAGCTCCTACAATGAGCAGTTCTTC. Protein: CASSGRAGSSYNEQFF. The chain joins TRBV7-6 to TRBJ2-1, with 7 bases aligning to TRBD2. The CDR3 is made up of 16 amino acids. Germline assignment: CDR1 SGHVS and CDR2 FNYEAQ. Trimming at V came to 5 bases and at J to 0 bases, leaving 7 bases not matched to a gene.

This clone was picked up a small number of times. The genes are TRBV5-4 and TRBJ2-7; TRBD2 matches at 7 bases. The germline V gene encodes CDR1 SGHNT and CDR2 YYREEE (reference sequence). This CDR3 has 12 amino acids. The J segment lost 6 bases and the V segment lost 4 bases, leaving 4 bases of the junction unmatched. CDR3 protein: CASSQTSAEQYF. The CDR3 DNA reads TGTGCCAGCAGCCAAACTAGCGCCGAGCAGTACTTC.

This chain links TRBV12-2 with TRBJ1-1; TRBD1, as called in the table, went unchecked against the DNA. TRBV12-2 is deemed a pseudogene. The CDR3 totals 15 residues. The CDR3 DNA reads TGTGCAAGTCGCCCCGGACAGGGGGCGACCACTGAAGCTTTCTTT. Encoded protein: CASRPGQGATTEAFF.

The chain uses TRBV5-1 and TRBJ1-2; 9 nucleotides line up with TRBD1. The junction had 17 bases not matched to a gene; V was cut back by 4 bases and J by 4 bases. Germline values: CDR1 SGHRS, CDR2 YFSETQ. There are 18 residues in the CDR3. Here the CDR3 reads CASSPYPGRTGVGYGYTF. CDR3 in DNA: TGCGCCAGCAGCCCTTACCCGGGTCGGACAGGGGTGGGCTATGGCTACACCTTC.

This clone has just a few counts. The chain recombines TRBV19 with TRBJ2-2; the match to TRBD2 covers 8 bases. J was trimmed by 4 bases and V by 6 bases; bases with no gene match: 1. The CDR3 sequence is 13 residues long. Germline V gene lookup returns CDR1 LNHDA and CDR2 SQIVND (reference sequence). The CDR3 nucleotides are TGTGCCAGTAGCGGGAGGGTCACCGGGGAGCTGTTTTTT. Translated, it gives CASSGRVTGELFF.

V and J are TRBV7-9 and TRBJ2-7; D perhaps matches TRBD2 (5 bases). This CDR3 is built from 13 residues. Germline V gene lookup returns CDR1 SEHNR and CDR2 FQNEAQ (reference sequence). Trimming pared 6 bases from V and 6 bases from J, leaving 15 bases between. CDR3 DNA: TGTGCCAGCAGGTTGACACTCCGGGGCGAGCAGTACTTC. Translated, it gives CASRLTLRGEQYF.

The V and J genes are TRBV4-1 and TRBJ2-2; no clear D gene. CDR3 length equals 16 residues. V lost 0 bases to trimming and J lost 1 base, with 9 bases between them. CDR1 MGHRA and CDR2 YSYEKL come from the germline V gene. CDR3 sequence: CASSQDWRLNTGELFF. CDR3 DNA: TGCGCCAGCAGCCAAGATTGGCGGCTGAACACCGGGGAGCTGTTTTTT.

The chain joins TRBV11-2 to TRBJ1-1, with D possibly being TRBD1 (5 bases). V was clipped by 5 bases and J by 3 bases, with 7 bases between them. The CDR3 length is 12 residues. From germline, CDR1 is SGHAT and CDR2 FQNNGV. This chain's CDR3 is CASSQGDTEAFF. The CDR3 DNA reads as TGTGCCAGCAGCCAGGGTGACACTGAAGCTTTCTTT.

This clone appeared once. A junction end diverges from the germline sequence, so it may reflect a read error. This rearrangement joins TRBV7-2 to TRBJ2-1; the match to TRBD2 covers 12 bases. This CDR3 has 14 amino acids. Looked up from germline, CDR1 is SGHTA and CDR2 is FQGNSA. CDR3 DNA sequence: TGTGCCAGCAGCCTAGCGGGGGGGCCTCGGGAGCAGTTCTTC. Translating gives CASSLAGGPREQFF.

The chain has TRBV7-3 and TRBJ2-2, with TRBD2 identical over 7 bases. The junction had 1 base not matched to a gene; V was cut back by 6 bases and J by 0 bases. CDR1 and CDR2 (germline): SGHTA, FQGTGA. The length of the CDR3 is 14 residues. CDR3 in amino acids: CASRSGTNTGELFF. CDR3 in DNA: TGTGCCAGCAGGAGCGGGACGAACACCGGGGAGCTGTTTTTT.

The rearrangement links TRBV28 to TRBJ1-2, with a weak D call TRBD1 (5 bases). The V gene lost 7 bases and the J gene lost 1 base, with 13 bases spanning the gap. This CDR3 is built from 14 residues. Germline-derived CDR1 and CDR2 are MDHEN and SYDVKM. The CDR3 here is CASTRGGDNYGYTF. Here the CDR3 DNA reads TGTGCCAGCACCCGTGGGGGGGATAACTATGGCTACACCTTC.

The chain joins TRBV18 to TRBJ2-1; a weak D match, TRBD2 (5 bases). Trimming left V 3 bases short and J 7 bases short, with 16 bases between. The CDR3 is made up of 15 amino acids. Germline-derived CDR1 and CDR2 are KGHSH and LQKENI. The CDR3 coding sequence is TGTGCCAGCTCACCGAAACTAGACTCGGGAAATGAGCAGTTCTTC. Protein product: CASSPKLDSGNEQFF. Supplemented by reference TRBV18 and TRBJ2-1, the full variable domain reads NAGVMQNPRHLVRRRGQEARLRCSPMKGHSHVYWYRQLPEEGLKFMVYLQKENIIDESGMPKERFSAEFPKEGPSILRIQQVVRGDSAAYFCASSPKLDSGNEQFFGPGTRLTVL.

This chain joins TRBV28 and TRBJ2-2; 7 bases match TRBD2. The J segment lost 5 bases and the V segment lost 7 bases, leaving 10 bases of the junction unmatched. This CDR3 is 15 amino acids long. Germline V lookup: CDR1 MDHEN, CDR2 SYDVKM. CDR3 amino acids: CASKGQLAATGELFF. CDR3 bases: TGTGCCAGCAAGGGGCAGCTAGCGGCAACCGGGGAGCTGTTTTTT. The full variable domain, completed using reference TRBV28 and TRBJ2-2, is DVKVTQSSRYLVKRTGEKVFLECVQDMDHENMFWYRQDPGLGLRLIYFSYDVKMKEKGDIPEGYSVSREKKERFSLILESASTNQTSMYLCASKGQLAATGELFFGEGSRLTVL.

The chain uses TRBV28 and TRBJ1-2; D remains unclear. With 6 bases removed from V and 6 bases from J, the gap between germline ends came to 5 bases. Germline CDR1 is MDHEN and CDR2 is SYDVKM. The CDR3 is made up of 10 amino acids. CDR3 sequence (DNA): TGTGCCAGCAGCCGGGATGGCTACACCTTC. Amino acids: CASSRDGYTF.

Comment on this clone: Germline is not matched at one junction end, which may reflect a read error. The chain has TRBV11-2 and TRBJ1-2; weak D call: TRBD1 (5 bases). Germline assignment: CDR1 SGHAT and CDR2 FQNNGV. The CDR3 has 13 residues. For the CDR3, the DNA is TGTGCCAGCGGCTTTCGGGGGACCAATGGCTACACCTTC. It specifies CASGFRGTNGYTF.

Turning to this clone: Distinct nucleotide sequences in the sample also encode this CDR3. V usage is TRBV5-1 and J usage is TRBJ1-1; D not certain. CDR3 length equals 13 residues. Germline CDR1 SGHRS, CDR2 YFSETQ. Deletions cut 0 bases from V and 4 bases from J, with 7 bases between. The CDR3 coding sequence is TGCGCCAGCAGCTTGGCGGAGGGCACTGAAGCTTTCTTT. The encoded protein is CASSLAEGTEAFF.